These T cell receptor beta chains were read from a single sample in a study of cytomegalovirus exposure and HLA in healthy donors. TCRdb's table, derived via immunoSEQ multiplex PCR, lists solely in-frame clones and lacks some. The sample consists of about 160,000 clones, roughly three quarters of them appearing once. The sequenced sample consisted of PBMCs. The receptors stem from a man aged 55 to 70 in good health and CMV-seronegative. The CDR3 runs from the conserved cysteine through the conserved F or W. The order of the fields is J gene, clone size, D gene, V gene, CDR3 protein, CDR3 DNA. D genes are given only for firm matches. Expanded clones are given a class, and other clones once, few, many or no size at all.

TRBJ2-5 . . TRBV28 CASSLNRSGTQYF TGTGCCAGCAGTTTAAACAGGTCTGGGACCCAGTACTTC
TRBJ2-5 . . TRBV7-3 CASSRGHPRETQYF TGTGCCAGCAGCCGGGGACACCCTAGAGAGACCCAGTACTTC
TRBJ2-1 . TRBD1 TRBV5-1 CASSPWTGSSYNEQFF TGCGCCAGCAGCCCCTGGACAGGGAGCTCCTACAATGAGCAGTTCTTC
TRBJ1-5 . . TRBV28 CASSRVYGNQPQHF TGTGCCAGCAGCAGGGTATACGGCAATCAGCCCCAGCATTTT
TRBJ2-1 few TRBD2 TRBV25-1 CASTRGGAAEQFF TGTGCCAGCACCCGCGGGGGGGCCGCTGAGCAGTTCTTC
TRBJ2-5 few . TRBV18 CASSPPSSQFQETQYF TGTGCCAGCTCACCACCGAGCTCCCAATTCCAAGAGACCCAGTACTTC
TRBJ1-2 few TRBD1 TRBV18 CASSLTDRAYGYTF TGTGCCAGCTCACTAACTGACAGGGCTTATGGCTACACCTTC
TRBJ2-5 once TRBD1 TRBV5-1 CASSQQGAEGTQYF TGCGCCAGCAGCCAACAGGGGGCGGAGGGGACCCAGTACTTC
TRBJ2-3 once . TRBV29-1 CSVDWAPTDTQYF TGCAGCGTTGACTGGGCCCCCACAGATACGCAGTATTTT
TRBJ1-1 . . TRBV6-4 CASRETGRDTEAFF TGTGCCAGCAGGGAGACAGGAAGGGACACTGAAGCTTTCTTT
TRBJ1-6 . . TRBV5-1 CASSFREGNSPLHF TGCGCCAGCAGCTTCCGGGAAGGCAATTCACCCCTCCACTTT
TRBJ1-1 . . TRBV28 CASSPSGVTEAFF TGTGCCAGCAGTCCATCAGGGGTAACTGAAGCTTTCTTT
TRBJ2-2 . TRBD2 TRBV11-3 CASSRLAGGNTGELFF TGTGCCAGCAGCAGACTAGCGGGGGGGAACACCGGGGAGCTGTTTTTT
TRBJ2-1 . TRBD1 TRBV7-7 CASSFGQGAYNEQFF TGTGCCAGCAGCTTCGGACAGGGGGCCTACAATGAGCAGTTCTTC
TRBJ1-3 few . TRBV28 CASSPGDPGNTIYF TGTGCCAGCAGTCCGGGGGATCCTGGAAACACCATATATTTT